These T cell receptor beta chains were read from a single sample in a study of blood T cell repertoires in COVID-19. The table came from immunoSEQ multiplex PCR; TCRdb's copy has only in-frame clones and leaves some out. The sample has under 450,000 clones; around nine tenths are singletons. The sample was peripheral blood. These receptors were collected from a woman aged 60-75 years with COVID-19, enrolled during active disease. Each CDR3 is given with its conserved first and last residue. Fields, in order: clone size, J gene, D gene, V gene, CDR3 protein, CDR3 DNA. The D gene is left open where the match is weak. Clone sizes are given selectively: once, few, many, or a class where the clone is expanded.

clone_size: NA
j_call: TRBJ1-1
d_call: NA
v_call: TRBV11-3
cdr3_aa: CASSFRTAMNTEAFF
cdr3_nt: TGTGCCAGCAGCTTCAGGACAGCGATGAACACTGAAGCTTTCTTT

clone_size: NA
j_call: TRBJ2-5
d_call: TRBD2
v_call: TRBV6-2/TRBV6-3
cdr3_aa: CASSLAGGPRETQYF
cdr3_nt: TGTGCCAGCAGTCTAGCGGGGGGGCCCCGGGAGACCCAGTACTTC

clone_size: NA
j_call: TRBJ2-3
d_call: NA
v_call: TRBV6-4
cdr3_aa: CASTRGLAFNTDTQYF
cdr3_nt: TGTGCCAGCACCCGGGGTTTAGCTTTTAATACAGATACGCAGTATTTT

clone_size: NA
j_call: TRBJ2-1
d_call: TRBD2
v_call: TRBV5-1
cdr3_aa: CASSLAALANHPGLAGGNEQFF
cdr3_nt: TGCGCCAGCAGCTTGGCCGCTCTTGCAAACCACCCTGGACTAGCGGGGGGCAATGAGCAGTTCTTC

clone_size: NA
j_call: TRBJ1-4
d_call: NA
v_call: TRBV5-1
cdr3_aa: CASSLRGLAENEKLFF
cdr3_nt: TGCGCCAGCAGCTTGAGGGGGTTAGCAGAGAATGAAAAACTGTTTTTT

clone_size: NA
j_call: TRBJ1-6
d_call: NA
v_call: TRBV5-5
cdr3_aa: CASSSDTLSPLHF
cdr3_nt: TGTGCCAGCAGCTCGGACACGCTCTCACCCCTCCACTTT

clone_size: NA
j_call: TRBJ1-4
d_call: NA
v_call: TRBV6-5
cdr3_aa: CASSFQQGTNEKLFF
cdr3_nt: TGTGCCAGCAGTTTCCAACAGGGAACTAATGAAAAACTGTTTTTT

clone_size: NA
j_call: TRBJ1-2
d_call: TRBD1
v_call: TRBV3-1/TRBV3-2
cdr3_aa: CASSQRDRVYGYTF
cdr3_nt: TGTGCCAGCAGCCAGAGAGACAGGGTCTATGGCTACACCTTC

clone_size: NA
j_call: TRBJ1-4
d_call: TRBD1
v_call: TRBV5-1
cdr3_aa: CASSRDRVGEKLFF
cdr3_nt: TGCGCCAGCAGTCGGGACAGGGTGGGCGAAAAACTGTTTTTT

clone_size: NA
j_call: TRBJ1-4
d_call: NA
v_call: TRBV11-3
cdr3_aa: CASSLDPGSNEKLFF
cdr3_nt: TGTGCCAGCAGCTTAGATCCGGGGTCTAATGAAAAACTGTTTTTT

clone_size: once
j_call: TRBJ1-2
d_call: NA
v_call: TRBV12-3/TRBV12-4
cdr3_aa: CASSLSRGYTF
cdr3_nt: TGTGCCAGCAGCCTTTCGCGTGGCTACACCTTC

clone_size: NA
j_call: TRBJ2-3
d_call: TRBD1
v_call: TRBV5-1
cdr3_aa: CASSPTQGIDTQYF
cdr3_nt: TGCGCCAGCAGCCCTACACAGGGGATAGATACGCAGTATTTT

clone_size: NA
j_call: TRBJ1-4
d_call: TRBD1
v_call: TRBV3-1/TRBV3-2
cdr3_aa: CASSQAGTGVREKLFF
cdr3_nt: TGTGCCAGCAGCCAAGCCGGGACAGGGGTACGTGAAAAACTGTTTTTT

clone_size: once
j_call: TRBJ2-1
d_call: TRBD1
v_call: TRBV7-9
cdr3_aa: CASSFRGLGRYNEQFF
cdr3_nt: TGTGCCAGCAGCTTCAGGGGGTTGGGTCGCTACAATGAGCAGTTCTTC

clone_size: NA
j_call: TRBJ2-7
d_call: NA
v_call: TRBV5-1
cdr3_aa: CASSLSTTRGLREEPYEQYF
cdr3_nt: TGCGCCAGCAGCTTGTCGACCACGCGCGGGCTCCGGGAAGAGCCCTACGAGCAGTACTTC

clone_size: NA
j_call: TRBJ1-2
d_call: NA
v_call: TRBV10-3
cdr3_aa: CAIKAQGNYGYTF
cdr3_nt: TGTGCCATCAAAGCACAGGGAAACTATGGCTACACCTTC

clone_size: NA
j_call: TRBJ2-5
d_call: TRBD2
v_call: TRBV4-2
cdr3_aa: CASSQGGGGAETQYF
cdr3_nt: TGTGCCAGCAGCCAAGGGGGCGGGGGGGCCGAGACCCAGTACTTC

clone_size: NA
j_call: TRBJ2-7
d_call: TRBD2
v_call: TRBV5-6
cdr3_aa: CASSVLPSGDYEQYF
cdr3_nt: TGTGCCAGCAGCGTGCTCCCTAGCGGCGACTACGAGCAGTACTTC

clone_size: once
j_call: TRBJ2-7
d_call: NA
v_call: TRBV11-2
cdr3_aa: CASSLTVDEQYF
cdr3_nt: TGTGCCAGCAGCCTAACGGTAGACGAGCAGTACTTC

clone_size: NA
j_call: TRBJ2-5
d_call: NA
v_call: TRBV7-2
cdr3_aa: CASSLGPEETQYF
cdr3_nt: TGTGCCAGCAGCTTAGGTCCAGAAGAGACCCAGTACTTC

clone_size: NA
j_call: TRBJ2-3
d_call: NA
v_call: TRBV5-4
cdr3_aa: CASSLVSSTDTQYF
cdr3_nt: TGTGCCAGCAGCTTGGTTAGTAGCACAGATACGCAGTATTTT

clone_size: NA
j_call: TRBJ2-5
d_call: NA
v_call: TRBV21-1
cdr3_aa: CASSNDRGSRETQYF
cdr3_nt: TGTGCCAGCAGCAATGATAGGGGGTCCCGAGAGACCCAGTACTTC

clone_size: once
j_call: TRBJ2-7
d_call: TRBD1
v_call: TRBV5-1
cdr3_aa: CASKGADEQYF
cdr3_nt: TGCGCCAGCAAGGGGGCGGACGAGCAGTACTTC

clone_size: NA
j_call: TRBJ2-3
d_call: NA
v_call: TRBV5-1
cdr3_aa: CASSLRGSTDTQYF
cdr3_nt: TGCGCCAGCAGCTTGCGAGGGAGCACAGATACGCAGTATTTT

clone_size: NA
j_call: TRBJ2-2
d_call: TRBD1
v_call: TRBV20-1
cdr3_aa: CSASPGQGFSSDTGELFF
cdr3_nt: TGCAGTGCTAGTCCGGGACAGGGGTTTAGTTCGGACACCGGGGAGCTGTTTTTT

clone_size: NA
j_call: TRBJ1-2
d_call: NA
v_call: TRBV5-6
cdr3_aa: CASSLRGQFSPMGYTF
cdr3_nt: TGTGCCAGCAGCCTACGTGGACAGTTCTCCCCGATGGGCTACACCTTC

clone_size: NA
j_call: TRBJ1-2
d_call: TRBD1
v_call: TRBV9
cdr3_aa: CASSVGQGAVGYTF
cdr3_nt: TGTGCCAGCAGCGTAGGGCAGGGGGCGGTGGGCTACACCTTC

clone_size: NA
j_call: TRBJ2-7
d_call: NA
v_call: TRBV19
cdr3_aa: CASSMRGPYEQYF
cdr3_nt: TGTGCCAGTAGTATGCGGGGGCCCTACGAGCAGTACTTC

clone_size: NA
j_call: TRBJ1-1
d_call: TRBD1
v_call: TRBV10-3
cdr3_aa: CAISDPARGLNTEAFF
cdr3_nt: TGTGCCATCAGTGACCCGGCGAGGGGGCTCAACACTGAAGCTTTCTTT

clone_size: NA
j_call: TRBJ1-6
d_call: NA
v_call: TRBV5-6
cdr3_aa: CASSLAFGVGSPLHF
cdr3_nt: TGTGCCAGCAGCTTGGCCTTCGGGGTGGGGTCACCCCTCCACTTT

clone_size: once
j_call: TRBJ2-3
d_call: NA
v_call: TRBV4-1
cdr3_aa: CASSQPGQSSTDTQYF
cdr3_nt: TGCGCCAGCAGCCAACCTGGACAGAGTAGCACAGATACGCAGTATTTT

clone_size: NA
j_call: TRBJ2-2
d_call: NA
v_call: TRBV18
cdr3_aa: CASSPQRAWAGELFF
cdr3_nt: TGTGCCAGCTCACCACAGAGGGCATGGGCCGGGGAGCTGTTTTTT

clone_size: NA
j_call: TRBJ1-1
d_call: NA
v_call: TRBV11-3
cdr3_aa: CASSADRNTEAFF
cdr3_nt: TGTGCCAGCAGCGCGGACAGGAACACTGAAGCTTTCTTT

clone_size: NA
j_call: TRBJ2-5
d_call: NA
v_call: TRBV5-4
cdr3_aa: CASSLVQGSETQYF
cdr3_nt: TGTGCCAGCAGCTTGGTTCAGGGTTCGGAGACCCAGTACTTC

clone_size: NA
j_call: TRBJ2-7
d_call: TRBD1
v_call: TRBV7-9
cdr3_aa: CASSLGQGTYEQYF
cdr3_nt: TGTGCCAGCAGCTTGGGACAGGGAACCTACGAGCAGTACTTC

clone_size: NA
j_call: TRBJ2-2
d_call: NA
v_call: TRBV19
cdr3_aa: CASSTKQGTGELFF
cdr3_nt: TGTGCCAGTAGTACAAAACAGGGTACCGGGGAGCTGTTTTTT

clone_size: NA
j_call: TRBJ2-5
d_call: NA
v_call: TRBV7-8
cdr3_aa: CASSLRIRETQYF
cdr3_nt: TGTGCCAGCAGCTTACGTATCCGGGAGACCCAGTACTTC

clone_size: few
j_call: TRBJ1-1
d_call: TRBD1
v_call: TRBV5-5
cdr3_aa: CASRYTGGLRHTEAFF
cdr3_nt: TGTGCCAGCAGATATACAGGGGGCCTTAGGCACACTGAAGCTTTCTTT

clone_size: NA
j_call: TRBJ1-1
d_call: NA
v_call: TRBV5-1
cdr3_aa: CASSRFPQLLNTEAFF
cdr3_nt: TGCGCCAGCAGCCGGTTCCCCCAACTTCTGAACACTGAAGCTTTCTTT

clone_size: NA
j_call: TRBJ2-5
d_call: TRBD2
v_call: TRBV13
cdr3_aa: CASSLGSGANQETQYF
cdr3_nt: TGTGCCAGCAGCTTAGGTAGCGGGGCGAACCAAGAGACCCAGTACTTC

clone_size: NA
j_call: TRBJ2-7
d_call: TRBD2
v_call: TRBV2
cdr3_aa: CASSEGGGRYEQYF
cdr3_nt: TGTGCCAGCAGTGAAGGCGGGGGGCGATACGAGCAGTACTTC

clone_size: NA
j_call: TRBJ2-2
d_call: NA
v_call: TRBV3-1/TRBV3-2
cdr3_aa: CASSPRSGRAGELFF
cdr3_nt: TGTGCCAGCAGCCCTAGGTCCGGGAGAGCCGGGGAGCTGTTTTTT